This passage covers 19 T cell receptor beta chains from one sample sequenced in a study of T cell repertoires in cytomegalovirus infection. A single record per CDR3 protein comes from TCRdb applying MiXCR to the reads. The profile shows under 120,000 distinct CDR3 sequences, roughly 39% of them singletons. For these TCRs, the target antigens are not known. The specimen was CD8+ T cells from cultured PBMCs, collected from culture after CMV antigen stimulation. These receptors originate from a human donor in good health (CMV status not recorded). Some clones in this sample may be carry-over from other donors' samples.

J is TRBJ1-1 and V is TRBV7-6; perhaps TRBD1 as D (5 bases). The V gene's germline CDR1 is SGHVS and CDR2 FNYEAQ. The CDR3 covers 13 residues. Between the trimmed V and J ends, which lost 5 bases and 11 bases, there was a span of 18 bases. This chain's CDR3 is CASSPMSGALAFF. The CDR3 bases are TGTGCCAGCAGCCCTATGAGCGGGGCCCTGGCTTTCTTT.

This clonotype has a handful of counts. The chain has TRBV4-1 and TRBJ2-7; TRBD1 aligns across 7 bases. V lost 5 bases, J lost 9 bases, and 10 bases stayed unmatched. This CDR3 spans 13 amino acids. Germline V gene sequence: CDR1 MGHRA, CDR2 YSYEKL. This CDR3 reads CASSSRQGGAQYF. CDR3 DNA sequence: TGCGCCAGCAGCTCCCGACAGGGTGGAGCGCAGTACTTC.

The chain links TRBV12-3 or TRBV12-4 to TRBJ2-1, with unresolved D. The CDR3 has 14 amino acids. V lost 3 bases to trimming and J lost 10 bases, with 16 bases between them. The CDR3 bases are TGTGCCAGCAGTTTTCGGGCGGTAATGCGGGAGCAGTTCTTC. Translation: CASSFRAVMREQFF.

This clonotype came up many times. The chain has TRBV12-3 or TRBV12-4 and TRBJ2-1; 15 bases map to TRBD2. With V trimmed by 0 bases and J by 12 bases, 9 bases remained unmatched. The CDR3 has 17 residues. CDR3 sequence reads: CASSLAPGTSGGRLQFF. The CDR3 DNA reads TGTGCCAGCAGTTTAGCCCCCGGGACTAGCGGGGGGCGATTGCAGTTCTTC.

Many counts were recorded for this clonotype. CDR3 region: CASSPRRGAGGRDGYTF. The CDR3 DNA sequence: TGTGCCAGCAGCCCCCGGAGGGGCGCGGGGGGAAGAGATGGCTACACCTTC. The chain is built from TRBV7-8 and TRBJ1-2; a possible D gene is TRBD1 (5 bases). V was shortened by 5 bases and J by 6 bases, with 25 bases between the two germline ends. The CDR3 spans 17 residues. Germline CDR1 is SGHVS and CDR2 is FQNEAQ.

This clonotype has just a few counts. V and J are TRBV14 and TRBJ1-1; TRBD1 aligns across 7 bases. Germline V gene sequence: CDR1 SGHDN, CDR2 FVKESK. CDR3 length: 15 residues. V shed 0 bases, J shed 0 bases, and the junction held 1 base outside the gene matches. CDR3 sequence (DNA): TGTGCCAGCAGCCAAGAAGGGACAGTGAACACTGAAGCTTTCTTT. Protein sequence: CASSQEGTVNTEAFF.

Concerning this clonotype itself: The junction departs from germline at one end; a sequencing error may be responsible. J is TRBJ2-3 and V is TRBV6-5, with 12 bases matching TRBD2. The CDR3 sequence is 15 residues long. Germline V gives CDR1 MNHEY, CDR2 SVGAGI. The CDR3 bases are TGTGCCAACAGTCAGACTAGCGGGGGAACAGATACGCAGTATTTT. It codes for CANSQTSGGTDTQYF.

This clonotype has just a few counts. CDR3 in DNA: TGTGCCAGCAGCTTATTTGCGGGGGGCGGTTCACCCCTCCACTTT. Residues: CASSLFAGGGSPLHF. The rearrangement joins TRBV7-9 to TRBJ1-6, with D perhaps TRBD1 (6 bases). Germline-derived CDR1 and CDR2 are SEHNR and FQNEAQ (reference sequence). This CDR3 contains 15 residues. The V gene lost 2 bases and the J gene lost 9 bases, with 14 bases spanning the gap.

V usage is TRBV5-6 and J usage is TRBJ1-1, with D perhaps TRBD1 (6 bases). This CDR3 spans 15 amino acids. Trimming took off 0 bases at V and 5 bases at J, with 14 bases between the two ends. CDR1 and CDR2 from the germline V gene are SGHDT and YYEEEE. CDR3 DNA: TGTGCCAGCAGCTTGGACCCAGGAGGGGGGACTGAAGCTTTCTTT. It yields the protein CASSLDPGGGTEAFF.

The chain uses TRBV6-5 and TRBJ2-2; 9 positions match TRBD1. V dropped 2 bases and J dropped 8; count of bases not matched to a gene: 6. The CDR3 sequence is 15 residues long. CDR1 and CDR2 (germline): MNHEY, SVGAGI. The CDR3 here is CASSYGDRGTGELFF. The DNA of the CDR3 is TGTGCCAGCAGTTACGGAGACAGGGGGACGGGGGAGCTGTTTTTT.

V usage is TRBV7-8 and J usage is TRBJ2-7, with 12 bases fitting TRBD1. The CDR3 is 20 residues long. With 5 bases clipped from V and 3 bases from J, the junction kept 20 bases outside the gene matches. Germline V gene lookup returns CDR1 SGHVS and CDR2 FQNEAQ. DNA of the CDR3: TGTGCCAGCAGCCATTTCCGAGGGGACAGGGGGCGAGTTTTAGGCTACGAGCAGTACTTC. Amino acids: CASSHFRGDRGRVLGYEQYF.

V usage is TRBV9 and J usage is TRBJ2-3; TRBD2 matches 9 bases. This CDR3 has 16 residues. Trimming removed 4 bases from V and 5 bases from J; junction bases left unmatched: 11. The germline V gene has CDR1 SGDLS and CDR2 YYNGEE. CDR3 amino acids: CASSPLAGGPRDTQYF. For the CDR3, the DNA is TGTGCCAGCAGCCCGCTGGCGGGGGGGCCAAGAGATACGCAGTATTTT.

A few counts support this clonotype. V gene TRBV6-1 combines with J gene TRBJ2-1; D possibly uses TRBD1 or TRBD2 (7 bases each). The V gene's germline CDR1 is MNHNS and CDR2 SASEGT. V dropped 3 bases and J dropped 4 bases, with 10 bases sitting between them. This CDR3 spans 14 amino acids. CDR3 sequence reads: CASSEQGGYNEQFF. DNA for the CDR3: TGTGCCAGCAGTGAGCAGGGGGGGTACAATGAGCAGTTCTTC.

The chain is built from TRBV7-8 and TRBJ2-5, with 14 nucleotides matching TRBD2. V was clipped by 5 bases and J by 2 bases; unmatched bases: 4. CDR1 and CDR2 from the germline V gene are SGHVS and FQNEAQ. The CDR3 totals 16 residues. The CDR3 DNA is TGTGCCAGCAGCCCTTGGACTAGCGGGGGGCAAGAGACCCAGTACTTC. Amino acid sequence: CASSPWTSGGQETQYF.

A few counts support this clonotype. The chain recombines TRBV7-9 with TRBJ2-2; TRBD2 matches 15 bases. The CDR3 extends over 22 amino acids. Losses at the gene ends were 4 bases for V and 4 bases for J; bases not matched to a gene: 19. Germline CDR1 reads SEHNR; CDR2 reads FQNEAQ (reference sequence). The CDR3 spells CASSSTLGTSGGTSRVTGELFF. Written as DNA, the CDR3 is TGTGCCAGCAGCTCAACCCTCGGGACTAGCGGGGGGACCAGCCGGGTCACCGGGGAGCTGTTTTTT.

Ten or more counts support this clonotype. The genes are TRBV11-3 and TRBJ2-1; 7 nucleotides agree with TRBD1. The ends lost 5 bases at V and 1 base at J; junction bases unmatched: 8. CDR3 size: 16 residues. Germline values: CDR1 SGHNT, CDR2 YENEEA. CDR3 nucleotides: TGTGCCAGCAGCCCAAGACAGGGTTTGTCCTACAATGAGCAGTTCTTC. As protein: CASSPRQGLSYNEQFF.

The chain employs TRBV5-6 and TRBJ2-3; no definite D call. Germline-derived CDR1 and CDR2 are SGHDT and YYEEEE. V lost 2 bases and J lost 0, with 13 bases in between. The CDR3 covers 16 residues. The CDR3 sequence is CASSFTPAQSTDTQYF. CDR3 DNA sequence: TGTGCCAGCAGCTTTACTCCGGCCCAGAGCACAGATACGCAGTATTTT.

The chain carries TRBV5-5 and TRBJ1-1; possible D gene TRBD1, 5 bases. This CDR3 spans 16 amino acids. Trimming removed 0 bases at V and 6 bases at J, with 18 bases between. Looked up from germline, CDR1 is SGHKS and CDR2 is YYEKEE (reference sequence). CDR3 DNA: TGTGCCAGCAGCTTGGAGGCAGGGATTCATATAGCTGAAGCTTTCTTT. Encoded protein: CASSLEAGIHIAEAFF.

This clonotype was picked up a small number of times. The chain uses TRBV11-1 and TRBJ2-1; 8 positions agree with TRBD2. The germline V gene has CDR1 SGHAT and CDR2 FQDESV (reference sequence). The CDR3 spans 15 residues. V shed 2 bases, J shed 3 bases, and the junction held 3 bases outside the gene matches. The CDR3: CASSLPSGFYNEQFF. The DNA of the CDR3 is TGTGCCAGCAGCTTACCTAGCGGGTTCTACAATGAGCAGTTCTTC.